This T cell receptor beta chain stems from a study of cytomegalovirus exposure and HLA in healthy donors. Study findings and constraints: In a later analysis, productive TCRs from donors in an Asian-associated ancestry cluster reportedly carried fewer N-insertions than the cohort mean. Some V segments could not be told apart, so they were left out, TRBV6-2 and TRBV6-3 among them.

Trimming took off 6 bases at V and 1 base at J, with 12 bases between the two ends. This CDR3 spans 14 amino acids. The germline V gene encodes CDR1 MDHEN and CDR2 SYDVKM. The PCR made use of 60 Vbeta and 13 Jbeta primers. Under the authors' procedure: About 83 million unique TCR beta chains, roughly 12 million shared, were counted in a later analysis. Assay used: immunoSEQ multiplex PCR; TCRdb lists only in-frame clones, some missing. Clone size and the V and J calls come from that table; the DNA yielded D and trimming. The sample records approximately 110,000 clones, over 60% being singletons. A remark on this clone: Its target is not known.

The specimen was PBMCs. The TCR comes from a woman in her thirties or forties in good health and CMV-seropositive. The genes are TRBV28 and TRBJ1-1; D is undetermined. CDR3 in amino acids: CASSLVLGNTEAFF. As DNA, the CDR3 is TGTGCCAGCAGCCTAGTTCTAGGGAACACTGAAGCTTTCTTT.